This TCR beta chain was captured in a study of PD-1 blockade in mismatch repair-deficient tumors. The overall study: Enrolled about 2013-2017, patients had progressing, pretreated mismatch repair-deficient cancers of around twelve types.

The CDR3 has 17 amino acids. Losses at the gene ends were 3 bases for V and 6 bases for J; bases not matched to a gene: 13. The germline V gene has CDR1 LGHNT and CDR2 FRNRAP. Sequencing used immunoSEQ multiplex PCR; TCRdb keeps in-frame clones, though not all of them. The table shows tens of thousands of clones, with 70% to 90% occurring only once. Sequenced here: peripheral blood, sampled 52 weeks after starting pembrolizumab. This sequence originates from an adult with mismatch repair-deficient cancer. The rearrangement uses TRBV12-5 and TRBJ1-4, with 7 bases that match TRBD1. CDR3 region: CASGFKVGTVEDEKLFF. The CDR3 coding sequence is TGTGCTAGTGGTTTTAAGGTCGGGACAGTTGAGGATGAAAAACTGTTTTTT.